This TCR beta chain was identified during a study of identical twins. Broader study findings: Memory repertoires showed no such pattern, whereas abundant cord blood beta clonotypes carried fewer insertions.

The CDR3 contains 14 residues. Trimming stripped 8 bases from V and 2 bases from J, with 12 bases between. Germline assignment: CDR1 SNHLY and CDR2 FYNNEI. Template switching added a universal primer site; cDNA carried unique molecular identifiers. TCRdb passed the 5' RACE reads through MiXCR, listing each CDR3 protein once. This repertoire shows hundreds of thousands of distinct CDR3 sequences, 15% to 20% found once; its top ten account for about an eighth. With respect to this clonotype: The antigen is undetermined.

In addition, the sample was reused for a study of T cells expressing NK-cell markers. This second study notes: Investigators obtained TCR beta repertoires from sorted CD3+CD56+NKG2C+, CD3+CD56+NKG2C- and CD3+CD56-NKG2C+ T cells. Eight donors were sequenced, of whom seven were HCMV-seropositive, while the remaining one was HCMV-seronegative.

The chain recombines TRBV2 with TRBJ2-2, with D uncertain. The receptor was isolated from a woman under 30 in good health. The material sequenced was PBMCs. CDR3 amino acids: CASLRTTNTGELFF. The CDR3 region has the DNA TGTGCCAGCTTAAGGACCACAAACACCGGGGAGCTGTTTTTT.